This T cell receptor beta chain was sequenced for a study of cytomegalovirus exposure and HLA in healthy donors. Study overall: Samples from HLA-typed donors yielded around 79 million unique TCRs in an early data release.

Germline CDR1 is SGHKS and CDR2 is YYEKEE (reference sequence). V was cut by 2 bases and J by 6 bases, with 15 bases left in between. The length of the CDR3 is 14 residues. The PCR was carried out with 60 Vbeta primers and 13 Jbeta primers. Repertoires were generated with immunoSEQ multiplex PCR, while TCRdb's copy carries only in-frame clones and drops some. The sample consists of under 200,000 clones, 70% to 80% of them appearing once. The chain combines TRBV5-5 with TRBJ2-7; a possible D gene is TRBD2 (5 bases). Sequencing used PBMCs. The sequence was collected from a man in his sixties in good health and CMV-seronegative. As DNA, the CDR3 is TGTGCCAGCAGCTTAGTAGGGAGAACCGTCGAGCAGTACTTC. It yields the protein CASSLVGRTVEQYF. The variable domain in full, with the rest retrieved from reference TRBV5-5 and TRBJ2-7, is DAGVTQSPTHLIKTRGQQVTLRCSPISGHKSVSWYQQVLGQGPQFIFQYYEKEERGRGNFPDRFSARQFPNYSSELNVNALLLGDSALYLCASSLVGRTVEQYFGPGTRLTVT.